The next 15 T cell receptor beta chains were all read from a single sample in a study of blood T cell repertoires in COVID-19. Profiling relied on immunoSEQ multiplex PCR, and the TCRdb table lists in-frame clones only, not all of them. The sample gives 150,000 or so clones, over 70% of which show up once; 3% to 3.5% is in the top ten. The specimen sequenced was PBMCs or T cells enriched from blood (not recorded which). The receptors derive from a woman aged 60-70 years who had recovered from COVID-19.

The genes are TRBV6-2 or TRBV6-3 and TRBJ2-2; D gene ambiguous. The CDR3 contains 13 residues. Trimming cost V 2 bases and J 3 bases, with 4 bases left between them. Germline V gene sequence: CDR1 MNHEY, CDR2 SVGEGT. CDR3 loop: CASSYRDTGELFF. CDR3 DNA sequence: TGTGCCAGCAGTTACCGAGACACCGGGGAGCTGTTTTTT.

Note on this clone: Germline and junction disagree at one end, which may indicate a read error. The chain carries TRBV2 and TRBJ2-3, with 8 bases that match TRBD2. CDR1 and CDR2 from the germline V gene are SNHLY and FYNNEI. The CDR3 loop spans 15 amino acids. CDR3: CATSTGGGYTDTQYF. The CDR3 DNA follows: TGTGCCACCAGTACGGGCGGGGGGTACACAGATACGCAGTATTTT. Full variable domain (outside the CDR3, taken from reference TRBV2 and TRBJ2-3): EPEVTQTPSHQVTQMGQEVILRCVPISNHLYFYWYRQILGQKVEFLVSFYNNEISEKSEIFDDQFSVERPDGSNFTLKIRSTKLEDSAMYFCATSTGGGYTDTQYFGPGTRLTVL.

This clone was seen only once. This chain links TRBV5-1 with TRBJ1-4, with D possibly being TRBD1 (6 bases). The V end lost 3 bases, the J end lost 3 bases, and 9 bases lay between the germline ends. This CDR3 comprises 14 residues. Per the germline V gene, CDR1 is SGHRS and CDR2 is YFSETQ. The CDR3 coding sequence is TGCGCCAGCAGCTCCGGACAGCCTAATGAAAAACTGTTTTTT. It codes for CASSSGQPNEKLFF.

The V and J genes are TRBV6-5 and TRBJ1-1, with 9 bases aligning to TRBD1. The CDR3 runs to 15 residues. V lost 2 bases, J lost 3 bases, and 4 bases stayed unmatched. The germline V gene encodes CDR1 MNHEY and CDR2 SVGAGI. CDR3 in DNA: TGTGCCAGCAGTTACGGGACAGGGCTGGACACTGAAGCTTTCTTT. Its protein product is CASSYGTGLDTEAFF.

The CDR3 protein is CASSLSAGTGELFF. The CDR3 DNA reads as TGTGCCAGCAGTTTGTCAGCGGGCACCGGGGAGCTGTTTTTT. The genes are TRBV28 and TRBJ2-2; TRBD2 is a possible D gene (6 bases). The CDR3 covers 14 residues. Germline CDR1 MDHEN, CDR2 SYDVKM. The germline V and J ends were trimmed by 3 bases and 4 bases, with 9 bases remaining between them.

The V call is TRBV4-2, the J call TRBJ1-1; D remains unclear. V lost 0 bases, J lost 9 bases, and 14 bases lay in between. The CDR3 runs to 14 residues. Per the germline V gene, CDR1 is LGHNA and CDR2 is YNFKEQ. The CDR3 DNA reads TGTGCCAGCAGCCAAGATACGGGAGGCGTGAAAGCTTTCTTT. Translation: CASSQDTGGVKAFF.

The genes are TRBV29-1 and TRBJ2-1; D not certain. Trimming took 6 bases from V and 10 from J, leaving 10 bases between them. The CDR3 totals 10 residues. CDR1 and CDR2 (germline): SQVTM, ANQGSEA. The CDR3 is CSVVSDEQFF. DNA of the CDR3: TGCAGCGTGGTGAGCGACGAGCAGTTCTTC.

About this clone itself: The same CDR3 is also encoded by other DNA sequences in this sample. This chain joins TRBV19 and TRBJ2-2, with TRBD2 matching 8 bases. The germline CDR1 and CDR2 sequences are LNHDA and SQIVND (reference sequence). This CDR3 is built from 15 residues. Trimming at V came to 2 bases and at J to 1 base, leaving 0 bases not matched to a gene. This CDR3 is CASSISGGNTGELFF. CDR3 DNA sequence: TGTGCCAGTAGTATAAGCGGGGGGAACACCGGGGAGCTGTTTTTT.

V gene TRBV5-1 combines with J gene TRBJ2-7; D call uncertain. The V end was cut by 0 bases, the J end by 0 bases, with 7 bases between. The germline V gene has CDR1 SGHRS and CDR2 YFSETQ. The CDR3 contains 14 residues. The CDR3 loop reads CASSLEPSSYEQYF. The CDR3 region has the DNA TGCGCCAGCAGCTTGGAACCGAGCTCCTACGAGCAGTACTTC.

The chain has TRBV7-9 and TRBJ2-1; no firm D call. The CDR3 is made up of 11 amino acids. From germline, CDR1 is SEHNR and CDR2 FQNEAQ (reference sequence). V lost 4 bases and J 9 bases, leaving 7 bases between the germline ends. CDR3 sequence reads: CASSSSSEQFF. CDR3 coding DNA: TGTGCCAGCAGCTCCTCTAGTGAGCAGTTCTTC.

This clone showed up many times. This chain uses TRBV5-1 with TRBJ2-3, with D perhaps matching TRBD2 (6 bases). The CDR3 length is 16 residues. Between the trimmed V and J ends, which lost 4 bases and 4 bases, there was a span of 19 bases. Germline V lookup: CDR1 SGHRS, CDR2 YFSETQ. The CDR3 sequence is CASSRGLGGEADTQYF. Here the CDR3 DNA reads TGCGCCAGCAGCCGGGGCTTGGGCGGGGAGGCAGATACGCAGTATTTT.

On this clone: Other DNA sequences of this sample code for an identical CDR3. The chain carries TRBV24-1 and TRBJ1-1, with no clear D. Germline loops: CDR1 KGHDR, CDR2 SFDVKD. The ends were cut back, 1 base at V and 1 base at J, with 3 bases in the middle. The CDR3 totals 13 residues. Written as DNA, the CDR3 is TGTGCCACCAGTGATTTTAGGAACACTGAAGCTTTCTTT. This gives the protein CATSDFRNTEAFF.

This clone occurred once. The chain carries TRBV19 and TRBJ1-5; D is uncertain. CDR1 is LNHDA and CDR2 is SQIVND in the germline V gene (reference sequence). The V end was cut by 7 bases, the J end by 6 bases, with 19 bases between. The CDR3 covers 15 residues. The CDR3: CASKDQHAGSQPQHF. The CDR3 region has the DNA TGTGCCAGTAAGGACCAACATGCGGGGAGTCAGCCCCAGCATTTT.

V usage is TRBV6-5 and J usage is TRBJ1-1, with a weak D call TRBD1 (6 bases). Trimming cost V 0 bases and J 1 base, with 9 bases left between them. The CDR3 contains 15 residues. The germline V gene encodes CDR1 MNHEY and CDR2 SVGAGI. In DNA, the CDR3 is TGTGCCAGCAGTTACTCCGCCAGGGGGAACACTGAAGCTTTCTTT. It yields the protein CASSYSARGNTEAFF.

The chain joins TRBV3-1 (or the pseudogene TRBV3-2) to TRBJ2-5; 13 nucleotides match TRBD2. Germline V gene data show CDR1 as LGHDT and CDR2 as YNNKEL (reference sequence). This CDR3 has 18 amino acids. V was clipped by 0 bases and J by 4 bases; unmatched bases: 8. CDR3 region: CASSQERLAGGSLETQYF. The CDR3 bases are TGTGCCAGCAGCCAAGAGAGACTAGCGGGGGGAAGTCTAGAGACCCAGTACTTC.